This TCR beta chain was profiled in a study of blood T cell repertoires in COVID-19. Turning to the study itself: Italy, Spain and the United States were the sources of the convalescent and acute COVID-19 samples.

V dropped 6 bases and J dropped 2; count of bases not matched to a gene: 4. The CDR3 length is 13 residues. From germline, CDR1 is MDHEN and CDR2 SYDVKM. Regarding this clone: Other DNA sequences in this specimen translate into the identical CDR3.

Original processing notes: By means of reference gene primer amplification, nucleated cell counts were estimated. Produced via immunoSEQ multiplex PCR; TCRdb's table is partial and in-frame only. That table gives V, J and clone size, and the DNA gave D and trimming. The sample includes 200,000 to 300,000 clones, roughly 84% of them seen just once. The sequence was obtained from a man in his sixties with acute or convalescent COVID-19. The chain has TRBV28 and TRBJ2-7; 7 bases map to TRBD1. Specimen: peripheral blood. The CDR3, as DNA: TGTGCCAGCAGCCCGGGACAGACCTACGAGCAGTACTTC. This sequence encodes CASSPGQTYEQYF.